This passage covers 9 T cell receptor beta chains from one sample sequenced in a study of response to subunit inactivated influenza vaccine (dated 2018 in TCRdb). Receptors were amplified or captured by RT-PCR. TCRdb names Illumina HiSeq 2500 as the instrument used. TCRdb cleaned the public reads at Q25 with fastp, built clones with MiXCR and kept in-frame beta chains. Rows with one shared CDR3 protein collapse into an entry with the most common genes and DNA. The sample includes around 570,000 distinct CDR3 sequences, with approximately 11% observed a single time. In total, the top ten clones hold more than 9.5% of the sample. This sample was also put to use in a study of T cells expressing NK-cell markers. The second study's paper adds: TCR beta cDNA libraries were made by 5'RACE template switching that added a universal primer site and unique molecular identifiers.

The material was PBMCs from blood, obtained on the day of vaccination. These receptors were obtained from a man between 50 and 59 years old who received an inactivated influenza vaccine. Donor details come from another sample of the same person, matched by shared clones.

The CDR3 bases are TGCGCCAGCAGCTTTCAGGGGGCCGACAATGAGCAGTTCTTC. Encoded protein: CASSFQGADNEQFF. The V call is TRBV5-1, the J call TRBJ2-1, with 8 positions matching TRBD1. V shed 2 bases and J 5 bases; nucleotides not matched to a gene: 3. This CDR3 contains 14 residues. In germline, CDR1 is SGHRS, CDR2 YFSETQ.

In DNA form, the CDR3 reads TGCAGTGCTACTCCAAGTGGGGCCTACGAGCAGTACTTC. Amino acids: CSATPSGAYEQYF. This chain links TRBV20-1 with TRBJ2-7, with no clear D. CDR3 length equals 13 residues. V was trimmed by 4 bases and J by 2 bases, leaving 12 bases between them. Germline CDR1 reads DFQATT; CDR2 reads SNEGSKA (reference sequence).

This sequence joins TRBV5-6 and TRBJ2-3; D may correspond to TRBD1 or TRBD2 (5 bases each). The V gene lost 4 bases and the J gene lost 2 bases, with 17 bases spanning the gap. The CDR3 loop spans 16 amino acids. In germline, CDR1 is SGHDT, CDR2 YYEEEE. This chain's CDR3 is CASSTIDGTHTDTQYF. CDR3 in DNA: TGTGCCAGCAGCACCATTGACGGGACGCACACAGATACGCAGTATTTT.

V usage is TRBV20-1 and J usage is TRBJ2-6; possible D gene TRBD1, 5 bases. The germline V gene has CDR1 DFQATT and CDR2 SNEGSKA (reference sequence). This CDR3 has 15 amino acids. Deletions cut 3 bases from V and 2 bases from J, with 11 bases between. In nucleotides, the CDR3 is TGCAGTGCTAGGTTGACAGCAACTGGGGCCAACGTCCTGACTTTC. Translating gives CSARLTATGANVLTF.

This clonotype was detected a few times. This chain connects TRBV4-2 to TRBJ2-2; no firm D call. The V end was cut by 0 bases, the J end by 0 bases, with 8 bases between. Germline assignment: CDR1 LGHNA and CDR2 YNFKEQ. This CDR3 is built from 16 residues. The CDR3 sequence: CASSQDSSSNTGELFF. CDR3 nucleotides: TGTGCCAGCAGCCAAGATAGCTCGTCGAACACCGGGGAGCTGTTTTTT.

This sequence joins TRBV7-2 and TRBJ2-3; perhaps TRBD2 as D (6 bases). The CDR3 totals 15 residues. Germline CDR1 is SGHTA and CDR2 is FQGNSA. Trimming shortened V by 5 bases and J by 1 base, and 13 bases separated the two germline ends. The DNA for the CDR3 is TGTGCCAGCAGCAAACGTCTAGCGCGCACAGATACGCAGTATTTT. Encoded protein: CASSKRLARTDTQYF.

This clonotype was observed a few times. V usage is TRBV6-5 and J usage is TRBJ2-1, with a weak D call TRBD2 (6 bases). The V and J ends lost 5 bases and 4 bases respectively, with 18 bases between them. The CDR3 extends over 16 amino acids. Germline assignment: CDR1 MNHEY and CDR2 SVGAGI. The CDR3 protein is CASSNEAGGPYNEQFF. CDR3 bases: TGTGCCAGCAGTAACGAAGCGGGTGGCCCTTACAATGAGCAGTTCTTC.

The J gene is TRBJ2-3, the V gene TRBV5-4; 9 bases line up with TRBD1. The CDR3 contains 17 residues. V lost 1 base to trimming and J lost 4 bases; unmatched junction nucleotides: 10. From germline, CDR1 is SGHNT and CDR2 YYREEE (reference sequence). This chain's CDR3 is CASSLRPGQGVPDTQYF. CDR3 nucleotides: TGTGCCAGCAGCTTGAGACCGGGACAGGGAGTCCCAGATACGCAGTATTTT.

A few counts support this clonotype. The chain joins TRBV12-3 or TRBV12-4 to TRBJ2-5; possible D gene TRBD1, 6 bases. The CDR3 has 16 residues. Trimming took 5 bases from V and 2 from J, leaving 18 bases between them. CDR3 DNA: TGTGCCAGCAGTGCCGACAGGAGACCGTTACAAGAGACCCAGTACTTC. It yields the protein CASSADRRPLQETQYF.